The clone carrying this T cell receptor beta chain was detected many times. As yet, its antigen is unknown. Documented time point: newly diagnosed GD, antithyroid drugs for less than 3 months. Making the TCR library involved RNA that had been extracted from PBMCs. HTBI primers from iRepertoire and Arm-PCR of CDR3 regions yielded the TCR beta libraries. Each CDR3 protein gets one entry after TCRdb re-called the multiplex PCR reads with MiXCR. The data contain just over 600,000 distinct CDR3 sequences, roughly 16% of them seen just once; the ten biggest clones take up about 20%. V shed 1 base, J shed 3 bases, and the junction held 2 bases outside the gene matches. This CDR3 region has 15 residues. Germline-derived CDR1 and CDR2 are SGHAT and FQNNGV. The data belong to a study of regulatory T cells in long-lasting Graves disease. Broader study findings: Persistent disease was characterized by preferential usage of TRBV28, TRBJ1-2 and TRBJ2-5.

These data are also associated with another study on T cells in Graves' hyperthyroidism and ophthalmopathy.

Sequences were derived from peripheral blood mononuclear cells (PBMCs), sampled at new diagnosis, from a patient treated with antithyroid drugs. The rearrangement joins TRBV11-2 to TRBJ2-3, with TRBD2 matching over 9 bases. The TCR sequence derives from a woman under 40 with Graves disease. The CDR3 coding sequence is TGTGCCAGCAGCTTAGTGACTAGCGGAACAGATACGCAGTATTTT. It yields the protein CASSLVTSGTDTQYF. The variable domain in full, with the rest retrieved from reference TRBV11-2 and TRBJ2-3, is EAGVAQSPRYKIIEKRQSVAFWCNPISGHATLYWYQQILGQGPKLLIQFQNNGVVDDSQLPKDRFSAERLKGVDSTLKIQPAKLEDSAVYLCASSLVTSGTDTQYFGPGTRLTVL.